The rows below give T cell receptor beta chains drawn from one sample of a study of T cell repertoires in breast cancer. Each CDR3 protein gets one entry after TCRdb re-called the emulsion pairing reads with MiXCR. The data hold about 390 distinct CDR3 sequences, with roughly 53% observed a single time. The sample was CD8+ T cells. Source of these receptors: a pool of human donors with breast cancer or a healthy control (not recorded which). The conserved cysteine and the conserved F or W are not part of the CDR3 here. The D gene is left open where the match is weak.

>TRBV7-6|-|TRBJ2-1
ASSSEGQLDEQF
>TRBV6-8|TRBD1|TRBJ2-3
ASTKGRQGSDTQY
>TRBV7-3|-|TRBJ1-6
ASSLAEGGNSLLH
>TRBV6-1|-|TRBJ2-1
ASSSPGNEQF
>TRBV7-3|-|TRBJ1-1
ASSLRSDGHSNTEAF
>TRBV7-2|-|TRBJ2-3
ASSRAPHTDTQY
>TRBV7-2|TRBD2|TRBJ2-7
ASSPLTSGSYEQY
>TRBV10-3|TRBD1|TRBJ2-7
AISRRGLGEQY
>TRBV7-2|-|TRBJ2-3
ASSLGGNTDTQY
>TRBV4-2|-|TRBJ1-1
ASGQDTSAGHTEAF
>TRBV7-2|-|TRBJ1-5
AGSRRGSNQPQH